One sample yielded the 9 T cell receptor beta chains listed below, sequenced in a study of early T cells in non-severe SARS-CoV-2 infection. TCRdb used MiXCR to reprocess the 5' RACE reads, holding one entry per CDR3 protein. The repertoire has roughly 40,000 distinct CDR3 sequences, 6% to 7.5% of them found once; the top ten carry around 4.5%. The sample consisted of whole blood. These receptors came from an adult who was a healthcare worker with PCR-confirmed SARS-CoV-2 infection or an uninfected control (not recorded which).

This clonotype was counted ten times or more. This chain connects TRBV7-2 to TRBJ1-5; D unclear. The CDR3 extends over 16 amino acids. From germline, CDR1 is SGHTA and CDR2 FQGNSA. V lost 1 base and J lost 1, with 11 bases in between. The CDR3 region has the DNA TGTGCCAGCAGCTTAGTGGGTAGTGGGAGCAATCAGCCCCAGCATTTT. It codes for CASSLVGSGSNQPQHF. The full variable domain, completed using reference TRBV7-2 and TRBJ1-5, is GAGVSQSPSNKVTEKGKDVELRCDPISGHTALYWYRQSLGQGLEFLIYFQGNSAPDKSGLPSDRFSAERTGGSVSTLTIQRTQQEDSAVYLCASSLVGSGSNQPQHFGDGTRLSIL.

This clonotype was seen a few times. This chain links TRBV2 with TRBJ1-5; D perhaps matches TRBD1 (5 bases). Between the trimmed V and J ends, which lost 8 bases and 0 bases, there was a span of 14 bases. Germline CDR1 is SNHLY and CDR2 is FYNNEI. This CDR3 has 15 amino acids. CDR3 amino acids: CASGSGTDSNQPQHF. In DNA, the CDR3 is TGTGCCAGCGGTTCCGGGACGGATAGCAATCAGCCCCAGCATTTT.

The table lists this clonotype with a count of one. This chain connects TRBV5-4 to TRBJ2-1, with D unclear. The CDR3 is made up of 13 amino acids. In germline, CDR1 is SGHNT, CDR2 YYREEE (reference sequence). Trimming left V 0 bases short and J 8 bases short, with 9 bases between. The CDR3 nucleotides are TGTGCCAGCAGCTTGGAAGGCTTCGATGAGCAGTTCTTC. Translation: CASSLEGFDEQFF.

This clonotype was seen ten or more times. V is TRBV7-6 and J is TRBJ1-5; 7 bases align to TRBD1. The trim removed 5 bases at V and 0 bases at J, leaving 4 bases unmatched. The CDR3 runs 15 residues. CDR1 and CDR2 from the germline V gene are SGHVS and FNYEAQ. Here the CDR3 reads CASSPYRGSNQPQHF. CDR3 DNA sequence: TGTGCCAGCAGCCCATACAGGGGTAGCAATCAGCCCCAGCATTTT.

This clonotype was counted many times. The CDR3 region has the DNA TGTGCCAGCAGACATTATGTGGGGGATTTATCCGGAAACACCATATATTTT. The encoded protein is CASRHYVGDLSGNTIYF. The V call is TRBV12-3 or TRBV12-4, the J call TRBJ1-3; D perhaps matches TRBD1 (5 bases). V lost 6 bases and J 4 bases, leaving 22 bases between the germline ends. The CDR3 spans 17 residues.

This clonotype was recorded a few times. The chain uses TRBV4-1 and TRBJ2-3, with D perhaps assigned TRBD1 or TRBD2 (5 bases each). V was pared by 4 bases and J by 6 bases, with 14 bases between. Germline assignment: CDR1 MGHRA and CDR2 YSYEKL. The CDR3 runs to 14 residues. In nucleotides, the CDR3 is TGCGCCAGCAGCCCGGACTGGGGCGTGGATACGCAGTATTTT. Translated, it gives CASSPDWGVDTQYF.

This clonotype showed up many times. The rearrangement links TRBV6-2 or TRBV6-3 to TRBJ1-5; D unclear. Looked up from germline, CDR1 is MNHEY and CDR2 is SVGEGT. V shed 0 bases and J shed 4 bases, with 4 bases lying between them. The CDR3 is 13 amino acids. Written as DNA, the CDR3 is TGTGCCAGCAGTTACTCGAGGAATCAGCCCCAGCATTTT. Protein: CASSYSRNQPQHF.

V gene TRBV6-2 or TRBV6-3 combines with J gene TRBJ2-7; TRBD1 matches 10 bases. This CDR3 contains 15 residues. Germline CDR1 MNHEY, CDR2 SVGEGT. V trimming: 5 bases; J trimming: 7 bases; junction bases outside the gene matches: 11. CDR3: CASSPRTGGLREQYF. CDR3 DNA: TGTGCCAGCAGTCCCAGGACAGGGGGACTACGTGAGCAGTACTTC.

The V call is TRBV5-1, the J call TRBJ2-6; D assignment may be TRBD1 or TRBD2 (5 bases each). Per the germline V gene, CDR1 is SGHRS and CDR2 is YFSETQ. The CDR3 is made up of 14 amino acids. V gave up 3 bases and J gave up 9 bases, with 13 bases separating them. The DNA of the CDR3 is TGCGCCAGCAGCTCCGGGGCCGGTGGCAACGTCCTGACTTTC. Translating gives CASSSGAGGNVLTF.